A selection of T cell receptor beta chains follows, all from one sample in a study of metastatic and nonmetastatic thyroid tumors. TCRdb recomputed clones from the PCR reads via MiXCR. The sample gives about 25,000 clones, 21% of which show up once; 13% is in the top ten. Sequences were obtained from blood. These receptors all stem from a male donor with papillary thyroid cancer or a benign thyroid nodule (not recorded which). Some clones in this sample may be carry-over from other donors' samples. CDR3s include the opening cysteine and the closing phenylalanine or tryptophan. D genes are given only for firm matches.

D gene: .
J gene: TRBJ2-3
V gene: TRBV12-3/TRBV12-4
CDR3 protein: CASSPGQTRTDTQYF

D gene: .
J gene: TRBJ2-1
V gene: TRBV20-1
CDR3 protein: CSGVRSGNYNEQFF

D gene: TRBD2
J gene: TRBJ2-2
V gene: TRBV12-3/TRBV12-4
CDR3 protein: CASSRLAGGHTGELFF

D gene: TRBD2
J gene: TRBJ2-7
V gene: TRBV5-1
CDR3 protein: CASRLAGGPREQYF

D gene: .
J gene: TRBJ1-5
V gene: TRBV12-5
CDR3 protein: CASGLAPPLHNQPQHF

D gene: TRBD1
J gene: TRBJ1-2
V gene: TRBV5-8
CDR3 protein: CASSLMWTGANYGYTF

D gene: .
J gene: TRBJ1-1
V gene: TRBV30
CDR3 protein: CAWSVWEAEAFF

D gene: .
J gene: TRBJ1-1
V gene: TRBV6-2/TRBV6-3
CDR3 protein: CASSTGNTEAFF

D gene: TRBD2
J gene: TRBJ2-5
V gene: TRBV20-1
CDR3 protein: CSAQGLLAGQETQYF

D gene: TRBD2
J gene: TRBJ2-7
V gene: TRBV28
CDR3 protein: CASRPGTSGIRDYEQYF

D gene: TRBD2
J gene: TRBJ2-1
V gene: TRBV10-3
CDR3 protein: CAISESPFTSGRINEQFF

D gene: TRBD1
J gene: TRBJ2-7
V gene: TRBV28
CDR3 protein: CASNPTGDYEQYF

D gene: .
J gene: TRBJ1-6
V gene: TRBV4-1
CDR3 protein: CASSPSGGSDSPLHF

D gene: .
J gene: TRBJ2-1
V gene: TRBV2
CDR3 protein: CASRAYNEQFF

D gene: .
J gene: TRBJ2-7
V gene: TRBV13
CDR3 protein: CASSPPDSYEQYF

D gene: .
J gene: TRBJ2-7
V gene: TRBV27
CDR3 protein: CASSLAGPTVEQYF

D gene: .
J gene: TRBJ2-1
V gene: TRBV6-5
CDR3 protein: CASSYEEQPSYNEQFF

D gene: TRBD2
J gene: TRBJ2-3
V gene: TRBV6-5
CDR3 protein: CASSYPSGSETDTQYF

D gene: TRBD2
J gene: TRBJ2-4
V gene: TRBV29-1
CDR3 protein: CSVDGGENIQYF

D gene: TRBD1
J gene: TRBJ2-7
V gene: TRBV20-1
CDR3 protein: CSATSGQGGRGQYF

D gene: .
J gene: TRBJ1-6
V gene: TRBV7-9
CDR3 protein: CASSHWTDNSPLHF

D gene: TRBD1
J gene: TRBJ1-6
V gene: TRBV5-6
CDR3 protein: CASSLRDRNSPLHF

D gene: .
J gene: TRBJ2-2
V gene: TRBV7-7
CDR3 protein: CASSLGREGELFF

D gene: .
J gene: TRBJ1-6
V gene: TRBV10-1
CDR3 protein: CAYTGSSYNSPLHF

D gene: .
J gene: TRBJ2-5
V gene: TRBV14
CDR3 protein: CASRGPGRETQYF

D gene: .
J gene: TRBJ1-6
V gene: TRBV5-6
CDR3 protein: CASSFQSTAGSPLHF

D gene: TRBD2
J gene: TRBJ2-3
V gene: TRBV27
CDR3 protein: CASSFGRRQTDTQYF

D gene: TRBD1
J gene: TRBJ2-7
V gene: TRBV4-1
CDR3 protein: CASSQFQTGSSYEQYF

D gene: .
J gene: TRBJ1-1
V gene: TRBV7-8
CDR3 protein: CASSHQTLSTEAFF

D gene: .
J gene: TRBJ1-5
V gene: TRBV2
CDR3 protein: CASRARGEQPKHF

D gene: .
J gene: TRBJ2-5
V gene: TRBV9
CDR3 protein: CASSVVGQETQYF

D gene: .
J gene: TRBJ2-2
V gene: TRBV9
CDR3 protein: CASSADSWRGGTGELFF

D gene: .
J gene: TRBJ2-7
V gene: TRBV15
CDR3 protein: CATSRSRGQYEQYF

D gene: TRBD1
J gene: TRBJ1-2
V gene: TRBV12-3/TRBV12-4
CDR3 protein: CASSSGTVNYGYTF

D gene: TRBD2
J gene: TRBJ2-7
V gene: TRBV11-3
CDR3 protein: CASSLISTEPSGVSYEQYF

D gene: TRBD2
J gene: TRBJ2-7
V gene: TRBV5-1
CDR3 protein: CASSLSPSGRAIPHEHYF

D gene: .
J gene: TRBJ2-1
V gene: TRBV4-2
CDR3 protein: CASSQDGGSREQFF

D gene: .
J gene: TRBJ2-7
V gene: TRBV24-1
CDR3 protein: CATSDSGQGPYEQYF

D gene: TRBD1
J gene: TRBJ2-7
V gene: TRBV5-1
CDR3 protein: CASSTDAGGPYEQYF

D gene: TRBD1
J gene: TRBJ2-7
V gene: TRBV11-3
CDR3 protein: CASSKGQGAYEQYF

D gene: .
J gene: TRBJ1-3
V gene: TRBV25-1
CDR3 protein: CASSDYGNTIYF

D gene: TRBD2
J gene: TRBJ2-3
V gene: TRBV6-1
CDR3 protein: CASMGRTSGRGDTQYF

D gene: .
J gene: TRBJ2-2
V gene: TRBV12-5
CDR3 protein: CASGSPPLLTVGELFF

D gene: .
J gene: TRBJ2-1
V gene: TRBV27
CDR3 protein: CASSLSQGGSVNEQFF

D gene: .
J gene: TRBJ1-2
V gene: TRBV28
CDR3 protein: CASRGYSYGYTF

D gene: .
J gene: TRBJ2-2
V gene: TRBV12-3/TRBV12-4
CDR3 protein: CASSLGAETYGEELFF

D gene: .
J gene: TRBJ2-3
V gene: TRBV5-1
CDR3 protein: CASSSPRAGAGASTDTQYF

D gene: .
J gene: TRBJ2-1
V gene: TRBV3-1
CDR3 protein: CASSPLTSGNEQFF

D gene: .
J gene: TRBJ2-7
V gene: TRBV29-1
CDR3 protein: CSVEEGVTYEQYF

D gene: TRBD2
J gene: TRBJ2-3
V gene: TRBV11-1
CDR3 protein: CASSSSGRTRRGTDTQYF

D gene: .
J gene: TRBJ1-3
V gene: TRBV30
CDR3 protein: CAWRFHSGNTIYF